These T cell receptor beta chains were read from a single sample in a study of blood T cell repertoires in COVID-19. The method was immunoSEQ multiplex PCR; TCRdb's version includes in-frame clones alone and lacks a portion of them. In the table there are 250,000 to 350,000 clones, around 87% of which are singletons. Sequencing input: PBMCs or T cells enriched from blood (not recorded which). Receptors originate from a woman between 18 and 30 years old with acute COVID-19. The CDR3 runs from the conserved cysteine through the conserved F or W. The order of the fields is J gene, V gene, clone size, D gene, CDR3 DNA, CDR3 protein. A D gene is named only where the DNA matches it firmly. Rows may omit the clone size; those that give it use once, few, many or a size class.

j_gene: TRBJ1-2
v_gene: TRBV6-5
abundance: few
d_gene: -
CDR3nt: TGTGCCAGCAGTTACTCGGACAGCTCCTATGGCTACACCTTC
CDR3aa: CASSYSDSSYGYTF

j_gene: TRBJ1-3
v_gene: TRBV21-1
abundance: -
d_gene: -
CDR3nt: TGTGCCAGCAGCAAAAAAAGGGGGACGGCTGGAAACACCATATATTTT
CDR3aa: CASSKKRGTAGNTIYF

j_gene: TRBJ2-7
v_gene: TRBV4-1
abundance: once
d_gene: TRBD2
CDR3nt: TGCGCCAGCAGCCAAGGACCCCGGACTAGCGGACCCTACGAGCAGTACTTC
CDR3aa: CASSQGPRTSGPYEQYF

j_gene: TRBJ2-1
v_gene: TRBV7-2
abundance: -
d_gene: TRBD1
CDR3nt: TGTGCCAGCAGCCTAGACAGGGGGGGGAGAAATGAGCAGTTCTTC
CDR3aa: CASSLDRGGRNEQFF

j_gene: TRBJ2-2
v_gene: TRBV7-3
abundance: -
d_gene: -
CDR3nt: TGTGCCAGCAGCTTAAAAACTGAGAACACCGGGGAGCTGTTTTTT
CDR3aa: CASSLKTENTGELFF

j_gene: TRBJ2-7
v_gene: TRBV7-8
abundance: -
d_gene: TRBD2
CDR3nt: TGTGCCAGCAGCTTACCCAAAGGACTAGCGGACTCCTACGAGCAGTACTTC
CDR3aa: CASSLPKGLADSYEQYF

j_gene: TRBJ1-1
v_gene: TRBV6-5
abundance: few
d_gene: TRBD1
CDR3nt: TGTGCCAGCAGTTACCTACCGGGACAGGGCCCGCCTGAAGCTTTCTTT
CDR3aa: CASSYLPGQGPPEAFF

j_gene: TRBJ2-5
v_gene: TRBV15
abundance: -
d_gene: -
CDR3nt: TGTGCCACCAGCAGAGAATCTAGCGCCCAAGAGACCCAGTACTTC
CDR3aa: CATSRESSAQETQYF

j_gene: TRBJ2-7
v_gene: TRBV5-6
abundance: -
d_gene: TRBD1
CDR3nt: TGTGCCAGCAGCCCCCTCGGGCAGGGGGCCGGCGAGCAGTACTTC
CDR3aa: CASSPLGQGAGEQYF

j_gene: TRBJ2-1
v_gene: TRBV18
abundance: -
d_gene: TRBD1
CDR3nt: TGTGCCAGCTCACCTGGTACAGGGGGCATCTATGAGCAGTTCTTC
CDR3aa: CASSPGTGGIYEQFF

j_gene: TRBJ2-1
v_gene: TRBV7-9
abundance: -
d_gene: TRBD2
CDR3nt: TGTGCCAGCAGCTTAGGCGGGAGCGCCGGGAATGAGCAGTTCTTC
CDR3aa: CASSLGGSAGNEQFF

j_gene: TRBJ1-4
v_gene: TRBV27
abundance: -
d_gene: -
CDR3nt: TGTGCCAGCAGAACCCCAGGGGTGGAAAAACTGTTTTTT
CDR3aa: CASRTPGVEKLFF

j_gene: TRBJ2-7
v_gene: TRBV10-2
abundance: -
d_gene: -
CDR3nt: TGCGCCAGCAAGCCTGCAGCCCAGCGAGCCTACGAGCAGTACTTC
CDR3aa: CASKPAAQRAYEQYF

j_gene: TRBJ2-7
v_gene: TRBV10-3
abundance: -
d_gene: TRBD1
CDR3nt: TGTGCCATCGGCCAAGGACAGGACCCCTACGAGCAGTACTTC
CDR3aa: CAIGQGQDPYEQYF

j_gene: TRBJ2-1
v_gene: TRBV7-9
abundance: -
d_gene: -
CDR3nt: TGTGCCAGCAGCTCCTGGCCCCAGGGCAGGGGGGATCTCGGCAATGAGCAGTTCTTC
CDR3aa: CASSSWPQGRGDLGNEQFF

j_gene: TRBJ2-5
v_gene: TRBV28
abundance: -
d_gene: TRBD1
CDR3nt: TGTGCCAGCAGTAGCAGGCCTGGGACAGGGATTTTTTCTCAAGAGACCCAGTACTTC
CDR3aa: CASSSRPGTGIFSQETQYF

j_gene: TRBJ2-1
v_gene: TRBV14
abundance: -
d_gene: TRBD2
CDR3nt: TGTGCCAGCAGCCAAGAGACGCCGGTTAGCGGGAGACATAAGGCCAATGAGCAGTTCTTC
CDR3aa: CASSQETPVSGRHKANEQFF

j_gene: TRBJ1-6
v_gene: TRBV5-1
abundance: -
d_gene: -
CDR3nt: TGCGCCAGCAGCTTTGAACAAACCAATTCACCCCTCCACTTT
CDR3aa: CASSFEQTNSPLHF

j_gene: TRBJ2-7
v_gene: TRBV5-1
abundance: -
d_gene: -
CDR3nt: TGCGCCAGCAGCTTGGGGGAGTTCTACGAGCAGTACTTC
CDR3aa: CASSLGEFYEQYF

j_gene: TRBJ2-1
v_gene: TRBV7-3
abundance: -
d_gene: TRBD2
CDR3nt: TGTGCCAGCAGCCGAGCGGGAGGGGTCAATGAGCAGTTCTTC
CDR3aa: CASSRAGGVNEQFF

j_gene: TRBJ1-3
v_gene: TRBV28
abundance: -
d_gene: -
CDR3nt: TGTGCCAGCAGTTTGGAGAGGGTCAGGGGTGGATCTGGAAACACCATATATTTT
CDR3aa: CASSLERVRGGSGNTIYF

j_gene: TRBJ2-3
v_gene: TRBV27
abundance: -
d_gene: TRBD1
CDR3nt: TGTGCCAGCAGTTGGCGCAGGGGGCGCACAGATACGCAGTATTTT
CDR3aa: CASSWRRGRTDTQYF

j_gene: TRBJ1-5
v_gene: TRBV4-1
abundance: -
d_gene: -
CDR3nt: TGCGCCAGCAGCCAAGAGGCAGGGGTTGGCCAGCCCCAGCATTTT
CDR3aa: CASSQEAGVGQPQHF

j_gene: TRBJ2-5
v_gene: TRBV9
abundance: few
d_gene: -
CDR3nt: TGTGCCAGCAGCGTGCTACCGGGACAAGAGACCCAGTACTTC
CDR3aa: CASSVLPGQETQYF

j_gene: TRBJ2-3
v_gene: TRBV7-9
abundance: few
d_gene: TRBD2
CDR3nt: TGTGCCAGCACCTTGGGCCTAGCGGGAGGATCAGATACGCAGTATTTT
CDR3aa: CASTLGLAGGSDTQYF

j_gene: TRBJ2-2
v_gene: TRBV6-2/TRBV6-3
abundance: -
d_gene: TRBD1
CDR3nt: TGTGCCAGCAGTTCATCCCTACAGGGGGCTGGGACCGGGGAGCTGTTTTTT
CDR3aa: CASSSSLQGAGTGELFF

j_gene: TRBJ1-4
v_gene: TRBV3-1/TRBV3-2
abundance: -
d_gene: -
CDR3nt: TGTGCCAGCAGCCAAGTACGAGAGAATGAAAAACTGTTTTTT
CDR3aa: CASSQVRENEKLFF

j_gene: TRBJ2-1
v_gene: TRBV18
abundance: -
d_gene: TRBD1
CDR3nt: TGTGCCAGCTCACCAAAACAGGGGGGTTCGGATGAGCAGTTCTTC
CDR3aa: CASSPKQGGSDEQFF

j_gene: TRBJ1-3
v_gene: TRBV28
abundance: -
d_gene: TRBD1
CDR3nt: TGTGCCAGCAGTCCGAACAGGGGAGGCTCTGGAAACACCATATATTTT
CDR3aa: CASSPNRGGSGNTIYF

j_gene: TRBJ1-3
v_gene: TRBV7-9
abundance: -
d_gene: -
CDR3nt: TGTGCCAGCAGCTTAGGAGGACTCTCCTCTGGAAACACCATATATTTT
CDR3aa: CASSLGGLSSGNTIYF

j_gene: TRBJ2-3
v_gene: TRBV7-2
abundance: -
d_gene: -
CDR3nt: TGTGCCAGCAGCTTAGTAGCGCATAGCACAGATACGCAGTATTTT
CDR3aa: CASSLVAHSTDTQYF

j_gene: TRBJ1-3
v_gene: TRBV10-3
abundance: few
d_gene: TRBD1
CDR3nt: TGTGCCGCTGGACAGGGAAGGTCTGGAAACACCATATATTTT
CDR3aa: CAAGQGRSGNTIYF

j_gene: TRBJ1-5
v_gene: TRBV30
abundance: -
d_gene: -
CDR3nt: TGTGCCTGGAGTACAACCCCGGGGCCCCAGCATTTT
CDR3aa: CAWSTTPGPQHF

j_gene: TRBJ2-2
v_gene: TRBV19
abundance: -
d_gene: TRBD2
CDR3nt: TGTGCCAGTAGTACCCAAGCGGGAGTAACCGGGGAGCTGTTTTTT
CDR3aa: CASSTQAGVTGELFF

j_gene: TRBJ1-2
v_gene: TRBV7-8
abundance: -
d_gene: -
CDR3nt: TGTGCCAGCAGCCTCCGTGACAGGACCGGCTACACCTTC
CDR3aa: CASSLRDRTGYTF

j_gene: TRBJ1-2
v_gene: TRBV19
abundance: -
d_gene: -
CDR3nt: TGTGCCAGCGCGACAGGAGGTAACTATGGCTACACCTTC
CDR3aa: CASATGGNYGYTF

j_gene: TRBJ2-1
v_gene: TRBV4-2
abundance: -
d_gene: TRBD2
CDR3nt: TGTGCCAGCAGGCTCGAAGCGGGAGACTCCTACAATGAGCAGTTCTTC
CDR3aa: CASRLEAGDSYNEQFF

j_gene: TRBJ2-2
v_gene: TRBV11-2
abundance: -
d_gene: -
CDR3nt: TGTGCCAGCAATTCGGGGTCCGGGGAGCTGTTTTTT
CDR3aa: CASNSGSGELFF

j_gene: TRBJ2-1
v_gene: TRBV15
abundance: -
d_gene: -
CDR3nt: TGTGCCACCAGCAGGGTACGAGAGTTGAATGAGCAGTTCTTC
CDR3aa: CATSRVRELNEQFF

j_gene: TRBJ1-1
v_gene: TRBV27
abundance: -
d_gene: -
CDR3nt: TGTGCCAGCATCCTTAATGGGGGGACTGAAGCTTTCTTT
CDR3aa: CASILNGGTEAFF

j_gene: TRBJ1-2
v_gene: TRBV2
abundance: -
d_gene: -
CDR3nt: TGTGCCAGCAGGCAGGTTGGCTATGGCTACACCTTC
CDR3aa: CASRQVGYGYTF

j_gene: TRBJ1-2
v_gene: TRBV6-5
abundance: -
d_gene: TRBD1
CDR3nt: TGTGCCAGCAGAAGACAGGGGCGCTACACCTTC
CDR3aa: CASRRQGRYTF

j_gene: TRBJ2-3
v_gene: TRBV19
abundance: -
d_gene: -
CDR3nt: TGTGCCAGTAGTAACAGGCACACGAACACAGATACGCAGTATTTT
CDR3aa: CASSNRHTNTDTQYF

j_gene: TRBJ1-1
v_gene: TRBV6-1
abundance: -
d_gene: -
CDR3nt: TGTGCCAGCATTGAACTGGGGGGGGACACTGAAGCTTTCTTT
CDR3aa: CASIELGGDTEAFF

j_gene: TRBJ2-1
v_gene: TRBV29-1
abundance: -
d_gene: -
CDR3nt: TGCAGCGTTATGGGCCAAGGTGGTGAGCAGTTCTTC
CDR3aa: CSVMGQGGEQFF

j_gene: TRBJ2-7
v_gene: TRBV18
abundance: -
d_gene: TRBD1
CDR3nt: TGTGCCAGCTCACCAAGGACAGGAGCCTACGAGCAGTACTTC
CDR3aa: CASSPRTGAYEQYF

j_gene: TRBJ2-1
v_gene: TRBV7-9
abundance: -
d_gene: -
CDR3nt: TGTGCCAGCAGCCCTCAGGGGGGCGGGGGGTTTTACAATGAGCAGTTCTTC
CDR3aa: CASSPQGGGGFYNEQFF

j_gene: TRBJ2-7
v_gene: TRBV30
abundance: few
d_gene: -
CDR3nt: TGTGCCGTGGCTAGACAGATCTCCTACGAGCAGTACTTC
CDR3aa: CAVARQISYEQYF

j_gene: TRBJ2-3
v_gene: TRBV7-2
abundance: -
d_gene: -
CDR3nt: TGTGCCAGCAGCTTCGGAGGGGCCCCAGATACGCAGTATTTT
CDR3aa: CASSFGGAPDTQYF

j_gene: TRBJ2-3
v_gene: TRBV18
abundance: -
d_gene: -
CDR3nt: TGTGCCAGCTCACCCCTGGGGGCAGGAGATACGCAGTATTTT
CDR3aa: CASSPLGAGDTQYF

j_gene: TRBJ2-1
v_gene: TRBV14
abundance: -
d_gene: -
CDR3nt: TGTGCCAGCAGCCAAGTTGCCGCACAGCCCTACAATGAGCAGTTCTTC
CDR3aa: CASSQVAAQPYNEQFF